The 5 T cell receptor beta chains reported below all come from one sample, sequenced in a study of HIV-infected patients and healthy controls (dated 2014 in TCRdb). Libraries were built with 5' RACE. Sequencing was performed on an Illumina MiSeq. SuperScript III was used to reverse transcribe 500 ng RNA with primers targeting the alpha and beta constant regions. Separate alpha and beta chain libraries were generated by chain-specific third strand synthesis with multiplexing indices. TCRdb trimmed the raw reads at Q25, called clones with MiXCR and kept productive beta chains. Each entry is one CDR3 protein sequence, shown with its most common DNA and genes. Across this sample there are some 6,100 distinct CDR3 sequences, with about 7.4% seen only once. Of the sample, roughly 15% is held by the ten largest clones. Follow-up blood from HIV-infected patients was collected roughly three months, about 14 weeks, after antiretroviral therapy began. Whole blood was used without fractionating the cells, so the repertoire represented all peripheral T cells without sorting.

This sample comprised blood, obtained during antiretroviral therapy. The receptors stem from an adult with HIV infection.

This clonotype is classed as medium-sized. In DNA form, the CDR3 reads TGTGCCAGCAGTTACTCGTTCGGCCGGTACCAGTTCTTC. Translation gives CASSYSFGRYQFF. This sequence joins TRBV6-5 and TRBJ2-1; D remains ambiguous. Germline-derived CDR1 and CDR2 are MNHEY and SVGAGI. CDR3 length equals 13 residues. The ends were cut back, 0 bases at V and 13 bases at J, with 13 bases in the middle.

This clonotype was seen ten or more times. J is TRBJ2-4 and V is TRBV5-6; no reliable D call. Germline V gene data show CDR1 as SGHDT and CDR2 as YYEEEE. CDR3 length: 14 residues. Trimming left V 4 bases short and J 5 bases short, with 13 bases between. CDR3 DNA sequence: TGTGCCAGCAGCCCCACAGCTAATGAAAACATTCAGTACTTC. Encoded protein: CASSPTANENIQYF.

This clonotype is labeled medium-sized. This chain connects TRBV6-6 to TRBJ1-4; D gene unclear. The CDR3 is made up of 14 amino acids. From germline, CDR1 is MNHNY and CDR2 SVGAGI (reference sequence). V gave up 4 bases and J gave up 3 bases, with 9 bases separating them. The CDR3 loop is CASSSGRANEKLFF. CDR3 coding DNA: TGTGCCAGCAGTTCGGGAAGGGCTAATGAAAAACTGTTTTTT.

In this sample, this clonotype is medium-sized (0.01 to 0.1%). V usage is TRBV3-1 and J usage is TRBJ2-1, with D maybe TRBD1 (6 bases). Deletions cut 0 bases from V and 5 bases from J, with 14 bases between. The length of the CDR3 is 16 residues. The V gene's germline CDR1 is LGHDT and CDR2 YNNKEL (reference sequence). CDR3 loop: CASSQDVQGPDNEQFF. The CDR3 nucleotides read TGTGCCAGCAGCCAAGATGTACAGGGCCCGGACAATGAGCAGTTCTTC.

This clonotype was detected ten times or more. The J gene is TRBJ2-5, the V gene TRBV28; D possibly corresponds to TRBD2 (6 bases). CDR1 is MDHEN and CDR2 is SYDVKM in the germline V gene. Trimming stripped 3 bases from V and 7 bases from J, with 21 bases between. This CDR3 is 16 amino acids long. CDR3 in DNA: TGTGCCAGCAGTTTTTCGGGCGGATACGACGGGGGGACCCAGTACTTC. It specifies CASSFSGGYDGGTQYF. Drawing the rest from reference TRBV28 and TRBJ2-5, the complete variable domain is DVKVTQSSRYLVKRTGEKVFLECVQDMDHENMFWYRQDPGLGLRLIYFSYDVKMKEKGDIPEGYSVSREKKERFSLILESASTNQTSMYLCASSFSGGYDGGTQYFGPGTRLLVL.